These T cell receptor beta chains were read from a single sample in a study of shared clonotypes between healthy human individuals. Repertoires were generated with immunoSEQ multiplex PCR, while TCRdb's copy carries only in-frame clones and drops some. The table has about 1 million clones, approximately 68% seen once. Input material: memory CD4+ T cells sorted from blood. Source of these receptors: a man aged 18 to 30 in good health. The CDR3 runs from the conserved cysteine through the conserved F or W. Each record gives: V gene, D gene, J gene, clone size, CDR3 DNA, CDR3 protein. D genes are given only for firm matches. A clone size is listed for some rows: how often the clone was seen (once, few, many), or a class if it is expanded.

>TRBV6-5|TRBD2|TRBJ2-7|few
TGTGCCAGCAGCCGCGAGTTGGGCGGGGGGTACGAGCAGTACTTC
CASSRELGGGYEQYF
>TRBV10-3|-|TRBJ2-7|-
TGTGCCAGCAGATCCGGGGGCCCCTACGAGCAGTACTTC
CASRSGGPYEQYF
>TRBV7-2|TRBD1|TRBJ1-4|once
TGTGCCAGCAGCCTCGGGACAGGGGAAGAAAAACTGTTTTTT
CASSLGTGEEKLFF
>TRBV2|TRBD1|TRBJ1-1|many
TGTGCCAGCAGTGCAGGGGGTTATCCTGAAGCTTTCTTT
CASSAGGYPEAFF
>TRBV5-1|TRBD1|TRBJ1-5|once
TGCGCCAGCAGCCCCCTACCGGACAGGGGAGGCAATCAGCCCCAGCATTTT
CASSPLPDRGGNQPQHF
>TRBV5-4|TRBD2|TRBJ2-5|few
TGTGCCAGCAGCTCGTACTCTAGCGGGCAAGAGACCCAGTACTTC
CASSSYSSGQETQYF
>TRBV7-2|-|TRBJ2-1|-
TGTGCCAGCAGCTCCGACAAGAAGCAGTTCTTC
CASSSDKKQFF
>TRBV11-2|-|TRBJ2-7|-
TGTGCCAGCAGCTTAGCAGCCGACACTACCTACGAGCAGTACTTC
CASSLAADTTYEQYF
>TRBV2|-|TRBJ2-7|-
TGTGCCAGCAGTGTTCGCAGAAGCTACGAGCAGTACTTC
CASSVRRSYEQYF
>TRBV10-3|TRBD1|TRBJ1-6|-
TGTGCCAGCAGTTACTTGGACAGGAATTCACCCCTCCACTTT
CASSYLDRNSPLHF
>TRBV5-1|-|TRBJ1-5|-
TGCGCCAGCAGCTTGGACACAGGGTCAGGACAGCCCCAGCATTTT
CASSLDTGSGQPQHF
>TRBV10-2|TRBD2|TRBJ2-3|-
TGCGCCAGCAGTCTTAAGCCTAGCGGGAGATGGGGTCCTAGCACAGATACGCAGTATTTT
CASSLKPSGRWGPSTDTQYF
>TRBV5-4|-|TRBJ2-5|-
TGTGCCAGCAGCTCGGAATTGTCACGGGACGCGGAGACCCAGTACTTC
CASSSELSRDAETQYF
>TRBV9|TRBD1|TRBJ2-7|-
TGTGCCAGCAGCCCCGGGACAGTCACCTACGAGCAGTACTTC
CASSPGTVTYEQYF
>TRBV28|TRBD1|TRBJ1-5|once
TGTGCCAGCAGTCCCGGGACAGGGACCAATCAGCCCCAGCATTTT
CASSPGTGTNQPQHF
>TRBV5-1|TRBD1|TRBJ1-2|once
TGCGCCAGCAGCTCAGGGGGACAGATCTATGGCTACACCTTC
CASSSGGQIYGYTF
>TRBV5-1|TRBD2|TRBJ2-3|-
TGCGCCAGCAGCTTGGCCGATAGCGGGGGGCGAGATACGCAGTATTTT
CASSLADSGGRDTQYF
>TRBV7-8|-|TRBJ2-7|-
TGTGCCAGCGCCTATAGCGGACCTGAGGGCGAGCAGTACTTC
CASAYSGPEGEQYF
>TRBV19|-|TRBJ2-5|few
TGTGCCAGTAGTAGAGGGGGACCGGGCGCCCAGTACTTC
CASSRGGPGAQYF
>TRBV5-1|-|TRBJ2-1|-
TGCGCCAGCAGCAAAGCCGAAGGGCTAGCATGGAATGAGCAGTTCTTC
CASSKAEGLAWNEQFF
>TRBV6-5|-|TRBJ1-5|few
TGTGCCAGCAGTAGGGACGGCCTAAGCAATCAGCCCCAGCATTTT
CASSRDGLSNQPQHF
>TRBV5-1|-|TRBJ2-5|-
TGCGCCAGCAGCTTGGACGGCGAGACCCAGTACTTC
CASSLDGETQYF
>TRBV6-5|-|TRBJ2-1|many
TGTGCCAGCAGGATGGCGAATGAGCAGTTCTTC
CASRMANEQFF
>TRBV30|TRBD1|TRBJ1-3|-
TGTGCCTGGACAGGGGGATCTGGAAACACCATATATTTT
CAWTGGSGNTIYF
>TRBV5-1|-|TRBJ2-3|-
TGCGCCAGCAGCTTGGAGCCAGCTTTCACAGATACGCAGTATTTT
CASSLEPAFTDTQYF
>TRBV11-2|-|TRBJ1-3|-
TGTGCCAGCAGCTTAGATTGGGACTCTGGAAACACCATATATTTT
CASSLDWDSGNTIYF
>TRBV18|-|TRBJ2-7|-
TGTGCCAGCTCCAAAGCGGGCGTCGGGTACGAGCAGTACTTC
CASSKAGVGYEQYF
>TRBV11-3|TRBD2|TRBJ2-1|once
TGTGCCAGCAGCTTAGGTGAAGGCCTCACTAGCGGGATGACAGATGAGCAGTTCTTC
CASSLGEGLTSGMTDEQFF
>TRBV18|-|TRBJ1-3|-
TGTGCCAGCTCTACGGACGGAAACACCATATATTTT
CASSTDGNTIYF
>TRBV7-6|TRBD1|TRBJ2-2|-
TGTGCCAGCAGCTTAGGGGACAGGGTGAACACCGGGGAGCTGTTTTTT
CASSLGDRVNTGELFF
>TRBV14|-|TRBJ1-1|-
TGTGCCACCGGACGGATGAACACTGAAGCTTTCTTT
CATGRMNTEAFF
>TRBV30|-|TRBJ1-1|-
TGTGCCTGGAGTGGTGGCCAGGGGGCTTTCTTT
CAWSGGQGAFF
>TRBV30|TRBD1|TRBJ2-3|-
TGTGCCTGGAGCAAGGGACAGTTTGCTAGCACAGATACGCAGTATTTT
CAWSKGQFASTDTQYF
>TRBV10-3|TRBD1|TRBJ2-7|-
TGTGCCGTGAACCCGGGACAGGGTCGGGAGCAGTACTTC
CAVNPGQGREQYF